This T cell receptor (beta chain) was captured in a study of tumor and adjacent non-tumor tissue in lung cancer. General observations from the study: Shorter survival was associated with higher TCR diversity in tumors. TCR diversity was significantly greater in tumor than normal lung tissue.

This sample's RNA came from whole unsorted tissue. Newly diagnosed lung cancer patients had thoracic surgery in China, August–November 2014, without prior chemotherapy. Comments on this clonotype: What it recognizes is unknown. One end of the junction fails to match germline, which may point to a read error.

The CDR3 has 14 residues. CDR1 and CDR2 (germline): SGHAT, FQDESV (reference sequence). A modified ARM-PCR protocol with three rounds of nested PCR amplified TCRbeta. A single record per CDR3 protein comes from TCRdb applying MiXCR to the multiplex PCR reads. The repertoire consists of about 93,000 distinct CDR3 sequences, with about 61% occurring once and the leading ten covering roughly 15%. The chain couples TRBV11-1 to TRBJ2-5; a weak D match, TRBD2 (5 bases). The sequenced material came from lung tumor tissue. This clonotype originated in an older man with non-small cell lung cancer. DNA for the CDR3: TGTGCCTGCAGCTTAGCCACTAGACAAGAGACCCAGAACTTC. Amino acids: CACSLATRQETQNF. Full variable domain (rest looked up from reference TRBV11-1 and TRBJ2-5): EAEVAQSPRYKITEKSQAVAFWCDPISGHATLYWYRQILGQGPELLVQFQDESVVDDSQLPKDRFSAERLKGVDSTLKIQPAELGDSAMYLCACSLATRQETQNFGPGTRLLVL.